These T cell receptor beta chains were read from a single sample in a study of blood T cell repertoires in COVID-19. The protocol was immunoSEQ multiplex PCR, while the TCRdb copy is restricted to in-frame clones and leaves out a portion. The table records approximately 170,000 clones, 86% of them present only once. The specimen was peripheral blood. All receptors derive from a woman in her 70s with acute or convalescent COVID-19. Both conserved end residues are part of each CDR3. The D gene is left open where the match is weak. Size tells how often a clone was seen (once, few, many) or the class of an expanded clone, and some rows leave it out.

D	J	V	size	CDR3	DNA
TRBD1	TRBJ1-4	TRBV7-2	.	CASSLNRGGEKLFF	TGTGCCAGCAGCTTAAACAGGGGTGGCGAAAAACTGTTTTTT
TRBD1	TRBJ2-2	TRBV14	.	CASSRGGQGQWNTGELFF	TGTGCCAGCAGCCGGGGGGGACAGGGGCAATGGAACACCGGGGAGCTGTTTTTT
.	TRBJ2-3	TRBV11-1	.	CASSLGVATDTQYF	TGTGCCAGCAGCTTAGGAGTAGCAACAGATACGCAGTATTTT
TRBD1	TRBJ2-7	TRBV18	.	CASSPLNTQGALGVQYF	TGTGCCAGCTCACCCTTAAATACCCAGGGGGCGCTGGGTGTGCAGTACTTC
.	TRBJ1-1	TRBV27	.	CASSSRRNTEAFF	TGTGCCAGCAGCTCCCGCAGGAACACTGAAGCTTTCTTT
TRBD1	TRBJ2-5	TRBV5-1	once	CASRGQGMGSETQYF	TGCGCCAGCAGGGGACAGGGGATGGGTTCAGAGACCCAGTACTTC
.	TRBJ1-6	TRBV6-4	.	CASSEGGYNSPLHF	TGTGCCAGCAGTGAAGGGGGCTATAATTCACCCCTCCACTTT
.	TRBJ2-3	TRBV4-3	.	CASSQEAGRGLIGTDTQYF	TGCGCCAGCAGCCAAGAAGCGGGGCGGGGGCTAATTGGTACAGATACGCAGTATTTT
.	TRBJ1-5	TRBV5-3	.	CARSFGWGLRDQPQHF	TGTGCCAGAAGCTTCGGGTGGGGCCTTCGGGATCAGCCCCAGCATTTT
.	TRBJ1-2	TRBV9	.	CASSVSRGGYTF	TGTGCCAGCAGCGTAAGCAGGGGAGGCTACACCTTC
TRBD2	TRBJ2-1	TRBV6-5	few	CASSYGGLRSYNEQFF	TGTGCCAGCAGTTACGGGGGACTAAGGTCCTACAATGAGCAGTTCTTC
.	TRBJ2-1	TRBV6-5	few	CASLQGGWNEQFF	TGTGCCAGCCTACAGGGGGGGTGGAATGAGCAGTTCTTC
.	TRBJ1-5	TRBV15	.	CATSVSLNQPQHF	TGTGCCACCAGCGTCTCCCTCAATCAGCCCCAGCATTTT
.	TRBJ1-5	TRBV6-2/TRBV6-3	.	CASSRPRDSNQPQHF	TGTGCCAGCAGTCGTCCCAGGGATAGCAATCAGCCCCAGCATTTT
TRBD1	TRBJ2-2	TRBV19	.	CASSGQGNTGELFF	TGTGCCAGTTCGGGACAGGGGAACACCGGGGAGCTGTTTTTT
TRBD1	TRBJ2-3	TRBV7-2	once	CASSLDLRGRDTQYF	TGTGCCAGCAGCTTAGATTTAAGGGGGCGAGATACGCAGTATTTT
TRBD2	TRBJ2-2	TRBV7-3	.	CASSRSGSTGELFF	TGTGCCAGCAGCAGGAGCGGGAGCACCGGGGAGCTGTTTTTT
.	TRBJ1-2	TRBV18	many	CASSPSAGRGYGYTF	TGTGCCAGCTCACCATCGGCAGGGAGGGGCTATGGCTACACCTTC
.	TRBJ2-7	TRBV29-1	.	CSVEETQGIGRYF	TGCAGCGTTGAAGAGACCCAGGGGATTGGGCGGTACTTC
.	TRBJ2-1	TRBV3-1/TRBV3-2	few	CASSQVGGHNEQFF	TGTGCCAGCAGCCAAGTGGGGGGGCACAATGAGCAGTTCTTC
TRBD2	TRBJ2-1	TRBV28	.	CASSLVSGGIGNEQFF	TGTGCCAGCAGTTTAGTTTCGGGGGGGATAGGAAATGAGCAGTTCTTC
.	TRBJ1-5	TRBV19	.	CASSDLQGSQPQHF	TGTGCCAGTAGTGATCTACAGGGTAGTCAGCCCCAGCATTTT
TRBD1	TRBJ1-1	TRBV5-5	.	CASSSQGFPLNTEAFF	TGTGCCAGCAGCTCACAGGGGTTCCCTCTGAACACTGAAGCTTTCTTT
TRBD1	TRBJ1-2	TRBV20-1	.	CSASSLARDSSVGGYTF	TGCAGTGCTAGTAGCCTAGCGAGGGACAGTTCTGTAGGTGGCTACACCTTC
.	TRBJ1-1	TRBV7-2	.	CASSQRQLNTEAFF	TGTGCCAGCAGCCAGCGCCAGTTGAACACTGAAGCTTTCTTT
.	TRBJ1-4	TRBV5-1	.	CASSLATGENEKLFF	TGCGCCAGCAGCTTGGCCACCGGGGAAAATGAAAAACTGTTTTTT
TRBD1	TRBJ1-1	TRBV7-9	.	CASSRPGTATEAFF	TGTGCCAGCAGCAGGCCCGGGACAGCCACTGAAGCTTTCTTT
TRBD2	TRBJ2-1	TRBV28	.	CASSFRGLAELNEQFF	TGTGCCAGCAGTTTCCGGGGACTAGCGGAGCTCAATGAGCAGTTCTTC
.	TRBJ1-6	TRBV30	few	CAWTSRSSYNSPLHF	TGTGCCTGGACATCACGCAGCTCCTATAATTCACCCCTCCACTTT
.	TRBJ1-2	TRBV7-8	.	CASSSPSRANYGYTF	TGTGCCAGCAGCTCCCCTTCTCGTGCTAACTATGGCTACACCTTC
.	TRBJ2-3	TRBV19	.	CASSPNADTQYF	TGTGCCAGTAGTCCCAATGCGGATACGCAGTATTTT
.	TRBJ2-1	TRBV5-1	few	CASSLDLGPNNEQFF	TGCGCCAGCAGCTTGGATCTTGGGCCTAACAATGAGCAGTTCTTC